Listed here are 29 T cell receptor beta chains from one sample, sequenced in a study of Ad26.COV2.S vaccination and SARS-CoV-2 variants. Indicated treatment: 15 to 20 received Ad26.COV2.S at low or high dose, single or two shots; several received placebo; per-sample allocation not given. Each sample was drawn 63 days after the first injection (of vaccine or placebo). The protocol was immunoSEQ multiplex PCR, while the TCRdb copy is restricted to in-frame clones and leaves out a portion. Found here are roughly 250,000 clones, approximately 88% of them singletons; the top ten hold less than 3.5%. The source material was peripheral blood, sampled in a trial of Ad26.COV2.S vaccine versus placebo. Receptors originate from a person aged 18-60 years who received the Ad26.COV2.S COVID-19 vaccine or a placebo.

The V and J genes are TRBV30 and TRBJ1-1; D ambiguous. V lost 1 base to trimming and J lost 6 bases, with 12 bases between them. The CDR3 length is 13 residues. Germline V gene data show CDR1 as GTSNPN and CDR2 as SVGIG (reference sequence). This CDR3 is CAWSERINAEAFF. Here the CDR3 DNA reads TGTGCCTGGAGTGAACGGATAAATGCTGAAGCTTTCTTT.

This sequence joins TRBV7-2 and TRBJ2-7; D is undetermined. Germline V gene sequence: CDR1 SGHTA, CDR2 FQGNSA. This CDR3 region has 11 residues. Trimming shortened V by 3 bases and J by 7 bases, and 7 bases separated the two germline ends. CDR3 sequence: CASSLPREQYV. Written as DNA, the CDR3 is TGTGCCAGCAGCTTGCCTAGGGAGCAGTACGTC.

The chain combines TRBV12-3 or TRBV12-4 with TRBJ2-5; 8 bases agree with TRBD2. The CDR3 is 13 amino acids. The V segment lost 4 bases and the J segment 6 bases; nucleotides outside the gene matches: 4. The CDR3 region is CASSSRTSQTQYF. The CDR3 nucleotides are TGTGCCAGCAGTTCCAGGACTAGCCAGACCCAGTACTTC.

The rearrangement links TRBV7-9 to TRBJ1-4; the D is unclear. Germline V gives CDR1 SEHNR, CDR2 FQNEAQ (reference sequence). Trimming left V 5 bases short and J 5 bases short, with 9 bases between. The CDR3 runs 13 residues. CDR3 sequence (DNA): TGTGCCAGCAGCCCGATCCTAAATGAAAAACTGTTTTTT. It translates to CASSPILNEKLFF.

The V and J genes are TRBV27 and TRBJ2-5; no clear D gene. This CDR3 is built from 13 residues. CDR1 is MNHEY, CDR2 SMNVEV, per germline (reference sequence). With 3 bases removed from V and 2 bases from J, the gap between germline ends came to 7 bases. This CDR3 reads CASSFWTQETQYF. Written as DNA, the CDR3 is TGTGCCAGCAGTTTTTGGACGCAAGAGACCCAGTACTTC.

The V gene is TRBV6-5, the J gene TRBJ1-3; D is possibly TRBD1 (6 bases). Trimming left V 6 bases short and J 0 bases short, with 12 bases between. Per germline, CDR1 MNHEY and CDR2 SVGAGI. The CDR3 sequence is 15 residues long. In nucleotides, the CDR3 is TGTGCCAGCAGGAGGACAGCGACCTCTGGAAACACCATATATTTT. Its translation: CASRRTATSGNTIYF.

The chain uses TRBV9 and TRBJ2-2; unclear D gene. This CDR3 has 16 amino acids. Trimming stripped 3 bases from V and 0 bases from J, with 12 bases between. Germline CDR1 and CDR2: SGDLS and YYNGEE. CDR3 region: CASSELGTTNTGELFF. CDR3 sequence (DNA): TGTGCCAGCAGCGAGCTTGGCACCACGAACACCGGGGAGCTGTTTTTT.

Here the CDR3 DNA reads TGTGCCAGCAGTCCGGGGGTCCACCTTTCCTACAATGAGCAGTTCTTC. This translates into CASSPGVHLSYNEQFF. This sequence joins TRBV25-1 and TRBJ2-1; D perhaps matches TRBD2 (6 bases). There are 16 residues in the CDR3. The germline V and J ends were trimmed by 5 bases and 1 base, with 15 bases remaining between them. Germline lookup yields CDR1 MGHDK and CDR2 SYGVNS.

The V call is TRBV21-1, the J call TRBJ1-5. TRBV21-1 is noted as a pseudogene. The CDR3 is made up of 14 amino acids. CDR3 bases: TGTGCCAGCAGCAAAGCAAGAAGCAATCAGCCCCAGCATTTT. It specifies CASSKARSNQPQHF.

This CDR3 reads CASSPGTGQGGGYGYTF. The CDR3 DNA reads as TGCGCCAGCAGCCCGGGTACGGGACAGGGCGGTGGCTATGGCTACACCTTC. The V and J genes are TRBV4-1 and TRBJ1-2, with TRBD1 identical over 9 bases. V shed 4 bases and J 4 bases; nucleotides not matched to a gene: 13. The CDR3 consists of 17 residues. Per the germline V gene, CDR1 is MGHRA and CDR2 is YSYEKL.

The chain carries TRBV19 and TRBJ2-6, with 7 positions matching TRBD1. The CDR3 has 17 residues. CDR1 LNHDA and CDR2 SQIVND come from the germline V gene (reference sequence). V trimming: 5 bases; J trimming: 0 bases; junction bases outside the gene matches: 7. CDR3 sequence (DNA): TGTGCCAGTAGTGCCTACCGACAGGGCTCTGGGGCCAACGTCCTGACTTTC. Its protein product is CASSAYRQGSGANVLTF.

A single count supports this clone. The chain is built from TRBV11-2 and TRBJ2-5; the D gene could be TRBD1 or TRBD2 (5 bases each). V lost 2 bases, J lost 1 base, and 8 bases lay in between. CDR3 length: 14 amino acids. Germline V lookup: CDR1 SGHAT, CDR2 FQNNGV. DNA for the CDR3: TGTGCCAGCAGCTTATCGGGGACCCAAGAGACCCAGTACTTC. It yields the protein CASSLSGTQETQYF.

V is TRBV6-6 and J is TRBJ2-2; 8 nucleotides match TRBD1. This CDR3 is 14 amino acids long. In germline, CDR1 is MNHNY, CDR2 SVGAGI (reference sequence). V was clipped by 6 bases and J by 5 bases; unmatched bases: 5. The CDR3 DNA follows: TGTGCCAGCAGAGGACAGGGTGGTACCGGGGAGCTGTTTTTT. Translated: CASRGQGGTGELFF.

This chain links TRBV19 with TRBJ2-1; 13 bases are a match to TRBD2. The CDR3 loop spans 16 amino acids. V lost 5 bases and J lost 9; bases outside the gene matches: 10. CDR1 and CDR2 from the germline V gene are LNHDA and SQIVND (reference sequence). The CDR3 is CASSRRTSGSGAEQFF. The DNA of the CDR3 is TGTGCCAGTAGTCGGCGGACTAGCGGGAGTGGGGCTGAGCAGTTCTTC. The whole variable domain, filled in from reference TRBV19 and TRBJ2-1, reads DGGITQSPKYLFRKEGQNVTLSCEQNLNHDAMYWYRQDPGQGLRLIYYSQIVNDFQKGDIAEGYSVSREKKESFPLTVTSAQKNPTAFYLCASSRRTSGSGAEQFFGPGTRLTVL.

The V call is TRBV6-5, the J call TRBJ1-5; 7 bases are a match to TRBD1. V trimming: 6 bases; J trimming: 7 bases; junction bases outside the gene matches: 12. The CDR3 consists of 15 residues. Germline assignment: CDR1 MNHEY and CDR2 SVGAGI. For the CDR3, the DNA is TGTGCCAGCAGGAGAACCGGGACAGCAAACCAGCCCCAGCATTTT. This gives the protein CASRRTGTANQPQHF.

The rearrangement links TRBV12-5 to TRBJ2-1; no definite D call. The CDR3 runs 11 residues. The V and J ends lost 2 bases and 8 bases respectively, with 4 bases between them. Germline CDR1 LGHNT, CDR2 FRNRAP. The CDR3 DNA follows: TGTGCTAGTGGTTTGTCCTATGAGCAGTTCTTC. Translating it yields CASGLSYEQFF. Supplemented by reference TRBV12-5 and TRBJ2-1, the full variable domain reads DARVTQTPRHKVTEMGQEVTMRCQPILGHNTVFWYRQTMMQGLELLAYFRNRAPLDDSGMPKDRFSAEMPDATLATLKIQPSEPRDSAVYFCASGLSYEQFFGPGTRLTVL.

The J gene is TRBJ1-2, the V gene TRBV5-4; tentative D call: TRBD1 (5 bases). Trimming took off 2 bases at V and 0 bases at J, with 11 bases between the two ends. CDR3 length: 15 amino acids. Germline CDR1 and CDR2: SGHNT and YYREEE (reference sequence). Here the CDR3 DNA reads TGTGCCAGCAGCTTAAAACAAGGGGCTAACTATGGCTACACCTTC. Translation: CASSLKQGANYGYTF.

V is TRBV4-2 and J is TRBJ2-3; 7 bases match TRBD2. With V trimmed by 3 bases and J by 0 bases, 6 bases remained unmatched. Germline CDR1 and CDR2: LGHNA and YNFKEQ. The CDR3 runs to 16 residues. This chain's CDR3 is CASSQQLALSTDTQYF. CDR3 nucleotide sequence: TGTGCCAGCAGCCAGCAACTAGCGCTTAGCACAGATACGCAGTATTTT.

The chain links TRBV13 to TRBJ1-2; tentatively, D is TRBD1 (5 bases). V was pared by 4 bases and J by 4 bases, with 10 bases between. This CDR3 has 13 amino acids. The V gene's germline CDR1 is PRHDT and CDR2 FYEKMQ (reference sequence). The DNA for the CDR3 is TGTGCCAGCAGCTCCGGGGGAAGCTATGGCTACACCTTC. Protein: CASSSGGSYGYTF. Filled out from reference TRBV13 and TRBJ1-2, the complete variable domain reads AAGVIQSPRHLIKEKRETATLKCYPIPRHDTVYWYQQGPGQDPQFLISFYEKMQSDKGSIPDRFSAQQFSDYHSELNMSSLELGDSALYFCASSSGGSYGYTFGSGTRLTVV.

V usage is TRBV5-4 and J usage is TRBJ1-4; 9 bases are shared with TRBD1. CDR3 length equals 16 residues. Germline CDR1 SGHNT, CDR2 YYREEE (reference sequence). The trim removed 4 bases at V and 6 bases at J, leaving 10 bases unmatched. The CDR3 sequence: CASSHGGDRVDEKLFF. CDR3 coding DNA: TGTGCCAGCAGCCACGGGGGGGACAGGGTGGATGAAAAACTGTTTTTT.

This chain connects TRBV6-2 or TRBV6-3 to TRBJ1-5; D gene ambiguous. In germline, CDR1 is MNHEY, CDR2 SVGEGT. V lost 5 bases, J lost 5 bases, and 13 bases lay in between. The CDR3 is 14 amino acids. The CDR3 region is CASSTRAGHQPQHF. The CDR3 nucleotides are TGTGCCAGCAGTACCCGGGCAGGCCATCAGCCCCAGCATTTT.

The chain couples TRBV7-2 to TRBJ2-3, with D uncertain. CDR1 and CDR2 from the germline V gene are SGHTA and FQGNSA. V dropped 4 bases and J dropped 7 bases, with 12 bases sitting between them. This CDR3 region has 13 residues. The CDR3 nucleotides read TGTGCCAGCAGCTCCTTGATGGGTCATACGCAGTATTTT. Translated, it gives CASSSLMGHTQYF.

V gene TRBV27 combines with J gene TRBJ2-5; 8 nucleotides line up with TRBD1. This CDR3 has 15 residues. The V segment lost 1 base and the J segment 5 bases; nucleotides outside the gene matches: 6. CDR1 and CDR2 from the germline V gene are MNHEY and SMNVEV (reference sequence). In nucleotides, the CDR3 is TGTGCCAGCAGTTTATTTCAGGGGGCAGGGGAGACCCAGTACTTC. Protein product: CASSLFQGAGETQYF.

This clone is a singleton in its sample. This rearrangement joins TRBV21-1 to TRBJ1-2. TRBV21-1 is classified as a pseudogene. The CDR3 contains 16 residues. CDR3 coding DNA: TGTGCCAGCAGCAAAGCGGGAAGAGAGGGGAAGGATGGCTACACCTTC. Translating it yields CASSKAGREGKDGYTF.

The chain links TRBV4-2 to TRBJ2-3; 8 positions agree with TRBD2. CDR1 is LGHNA, CDR2 YNFKEQ, per germline. V was clipped by 0 bases and J by 1 base; unmatched bases: 3. The CDR3 consists of 16 residues. The DNA of the CDR3 is TGTGCCAGCAGCCAAGAAACGGGAGGGGGCACAGATACGCAGTATTTT. It encodes CASSQETGGGTDTQYF.

The chain combines TRBV5-4 with TRBJ1-2; D may be TRBD1 (5 bases). Looked up from germline, CDR1 is SGHNT and CDR2 is YYREEE (reference sequence). The CDR3 has 13 amino acids. The V end was cut by 0 bases, the J end by 7 bases, with 10 bases between. DNA for the CDR3: TGTGCCAGCAGCTTGGACAGGAGTGGTGGCTACACCTTC. Translated: CASSLDRSGGYTF.

V usage is TRBV29-1 and J usage is TRBJ1-2, with D unclear. V lost 4 bases to trimming and J lost 0 bases, with 9 bases between them. The germline V gene has CDR1 SQVTM and CDR2 ANQGSEA. The CDR3 covers 13 residues. The CDR3 DNA is TGCAGCGTTGGGGAACAAACTAACTATGGCTACACCTTC. The encoded protein is CSVGEQTNYGYTF.

The V and J genes are TRBV6-5 and TRBJ1-2; D not resolved. The CDR3 runs to 13 residues. The ends were cut back, 6 bases at V and 5 bases at J, with 13 bases in the middle. CDR1 MNHEY and CDR2 SVGAGI come from the germline V gene. For the CDR3, the DNA is TGTGCCAGCAGCCTGGCCCTGAGATATGGCTACACCTTC. As protein: CASSLALRYGYTF.

There are a few counts of this clone. This chain connects TRBV6-2 or TRBV6-3 to TRBJ2-7; 9 nucleotides agree with TRBD2. Trimming at V came to 2 bases and at J to 2 bases, leaving 4 bases not matched to a gene. Germline values: CDR1 MNHEY, CDR2 SVGEGT. The CDR3 length is 15 residues. CDR3 in DNA: TGTGCCAGCAGTTACGGGCTAGCGGGGACCTACGAGCAGTACTTC. Its translation: CASSYGLAGTYEQYF.